This T cell receptor beta chain was sequenced for a study of blood T cell repertoires in COVID-19. Study overall: Sources were T cells, B-cell-depleted T cells, or PBMCs; the material itself was cDNA or gDNA.

Original handling: Amplification from reference gene primers served as the basis for estimated nucleated cell counts. Repertoires were generated with immunoSEQ multiplex PCR, while TCRdb's copy carries only in-frame clones and drops some. Clone size and V and J calls were adopted from that table, with D and trimming inferred from the DNA. Of approximately 300,000 clones in the sample, more than 85% were seen once. Germline V gene data show CDR1 as MGHRA and CDR2 as YSYEKL. The V and J ends lost 2 bases and 12 bases respectively, with 14 bases between them. This CDR3 comprises 13 residues. The TCR was taken from a man aged 35 to 55 with acute or convalescent COVID-19. Material for sequencing was peripheral blood. The V and J genes are TRBV4-1 and TRBJ2-1; possibly TRBD2 for D (6 bases). The CDR3 coding sequence is TGCGCCAGCAGCCAAATCCCGACCGGGGGGCAGTTCTTC. Translated, it gives CASSQIPTGGQFF.